This T cell receptor beta chain was observed in a study of T-cell memory formation after mild COVID-19 (dated by TCRdb to 2020 to 2022). Regarding the study in general: TCR sequence clusters from the two donors were largely donor specific. The cohort was made up of two young adult volunteers, one female and one male, who were previously healthy. In a couple of donors, T-cell clones that expanded and contracted after mild COVID-19 were tracked by sequencing TCRalpha and TCRbeta repertoires over time. Overall results and qualifications from the work: Contracting CD4+ clones turned up mainly in the CM and EM memory subsets, whereas EMRA was where CD8+ clones were enriched. Clones that contracted from day 15 to 85 showed balanced CD4/CD8 phenotypes, whereas a second wave of clones that expanded from day 15 to 37 leaned towards CD4+. SARS-CoV-2 specificity of the second-wave clones peaking on day 37 was not confirmed. Some responding clones were found in pre-infection memory, which suggests that pre-existing cross-reactive memory T cells took part in the SARS-CoV-2 response. The study included only two mild cases, and larger cohorts that include severe cases with pre-infection samples were judged to be necessary.

Notes on this clonotype: Its binding antigen is unknown. Base qualities are missing; no much larger clone stands one base away.

The instrument given in TCRdb is Illumina NovaSeq 6000. cDNA libraries for TCRalpha and TCRbeta were prepared by 5'RACE using constant-segment primers, with sample barcodes and unique molecular identifiers added. RNA was extracted from every sample with Trizol reagent. The libraries were amplified in two PCR steps, and the second step added a second sample barcode and Illumina TruSeq adapters. Sequencing of the libraries was done on an Illumina NovaSeq, producing 2 x 150 bp paired-end reads. The authors' pipeline ran thus. Demultiplexing of reads and collapsing into UMI-guided consensus sequences were performed with migec v1.2.7. Using mixcr v2.1.11, the UMI consensuses were aligned to TRA and TRB V and J templates and assembled into clonotypes. Clonotypes were classified as expanded or contracted when called significant by both edgeR and NoisET, with noise models trained on biological replicates. edgeR calls used a false discovery rate-adjusted p below 0.01 and a log2 fold-change threshold of 1. As an exploratory analysis of dynamics, PCA with hierarchical clustering was applied to max-normalized trajectories of the 1000 most abundant clonotypes. Each responding clone was given a CD4 or CD8 phenotype based on the CD4+ and CD8+ repertoires, which had been sequenced separately. Using fastp trimming at Q25 and MiXCR clonotype assembly, TCRdb reanalyzed the public sequencing data and kept in-frame beta chains. Rows with one shared CDR3 protein collapse into an entry with the most common genes and DNA. In this record, the V and J calls reflect TCRdb's handling and not the investigators' own analysis. The sample table lists about 360,000 distinct CDR3 sequences, approximately 14% of them with a count of one. The ten largest clones take up 22% of the sample.

Ficoll-Paque density gradient centrifugation was used to isolate PBMCs. V is pruned by 7 bases and J by 2 bases, leaving 5 bases of the junction without a gene match. In the germline V gene (reference sequence), CDR1 corresponds to DFQATT and CDR2 to SNEGSKA. The CDR3 has 14 amino acids, counting the end cysteine and phenylalanine. Only the CDR3 portion is preserved as DNA: 42 bases, with reading frame beginning at the first base. The chain is assembled from TRBV20-1 and TRBJ2-7, with 13 middle bases fitting TRBD2. The clonotype originates from a man aged 18-30 years who had mild COVID-19 (a few samples of this study predate the infection). The sample titles of this study are shuffled in the database, so cell type and time point are left out; the donor was told from shared clones. Material for sequencing was PBMCs or a T cell subset sorted from them (not recorded which). In nucleotide form, the sequence is TGCAGTGGACTAGCGGGGGGCCTTGCCTACGAGCAGTACTTC. This sequence encodes CSGLAGGLAYEQYF.